This T cell receptor beta chain stems from a study of cytomegalovirus exposure and HLA in healthy donors. Broader study findings: Evidence from a later analysis indicated that most CMV-associated TCR beta chains looked HLA-restricted. TCR sequences were mostly rare, though some public TCRs occurred in many donors. About 87% or about 30% of the time was how often most TCR beta V segments were productive, according to an earlier analysis. From TCR beta sequences, most subjects' HLA-A and HLA-B alleles were reportedly predicted accurately.

Researchers ran the PCR with 60 Vbeta and 13 Jbeta primers. Measured with immunoSEQ multiplex PCR; TCRdb has only the in-frame clones, and not every one. The repertoire table contains fewer than 150,000 clones. The CDR3 runs 15 residues. Trimming shortened V by 0 bases and J by 2 bases, and 11 bases separated the two germline ends. CDR1 and CDR2 (germline): SGDLS, YYNGEE. With respect to this clone: Its antigen is still unknown.

The rearrangement uses TRBV9 and TRBJ1-1, with D hard to call. The receptor was derived from a man between 40 and 49 years old in good health and CMV-seronegative. Sequenced sample: PBMCs. The CDR3 spells CASSVDPTHNTEAFF. The CDR3 region has the DNA TGTGCCAGCAGCGTAGATCCGACACATAACACTGAAGCTTTCTTT. The full variable domain, in which reference TRBV9 and TRBJ1-1 provide the parts outside the CDR3, is DSGVTQTPKHLITATGQRVTLRCSPRSGDLSVYWYQQSLDQGLQFLIQYYNGEERAKGNILERFSAQQFPDLHSELNLSSLELGDSALYFCASSVDPTHNTEAFFGQGTRLTVV.